This is a list of T cell receptor beta chains from one sample in a study of blood T cell repertoires in COVID-19. Using immunoSEQ multiplex PCR, the repertoire was profiled, and TCRdb retains in-frame clones only, with some absent. The table lists around 130,000 clones, around 86% of them singletons. Sequencing was carried out using peripheral blood. These receptor sequences come from a middle-aged man with active or convalescent COVID-19. CDR3s include the opening cysteine and the closing phenylalanine or tryptophan. Fields, in order: J gene, clone size, V gene, D gene, CDR3 DNA, CDR3 protein. The D gene is left open where the match is weak. Size is stated for part of the rows, as once, few or many counts, or as a class when the clone is expanded.

j_gene: TRBJ1-4
abundance: once
v_gene: TRBV18
d_gene: -
CDR3nt: TGTGCCAGCTCACCAAGATCGGGAGGGGGTGATGAAAAACTGTTTTTT
CDR3aa: CASSPRSGGGDEKLFF

j_gene: TRBJ2-1
abundance: -
v_gene: TRBV5-4
d_gene: TRBD1
CDR3nt: TGTGCCAGCAGCCTAGGACAGGGCTTGGGTGAGCAGTTCTTC
CDR3aa: CASSLGQGLGEQFF

j_gene: TRBJ1-3
abundance: -
v_gene: TRBV7-2
d_gene: -
CDR3nt: TGTGCCAGCAGCCCACAGGGTTTATCTGGAAACACCATATATTTT
CDR3aa: CASSPQGLSGNTIYF

j_gene: TRBJ2-2
abundance: few
v_gene: TRBV11-2
d_gene: TRBD1
CDR3nt: TGTGCCAGCAGCGCGGACAGGGGATCCGGGGAGCTGTTTTTT
CDR3aa: CASSADRGSGELFF

j_gene: TRBJ2-5
abundance: few
v_gene: TRBV11-2
d_gene: TRBD1
CDR3nt: TGTGCCAGCAGCTACGGACAGGGGTCAGAGACCCAGTACTTC
CDR3aa: CASSYGQGSETQYF

j_gene: TRBJ1-4
abundance: -
v_gene: TRBV4-2
d_gene: TRBD1
CDR3nt: TGTGCCAGCAGCCAAGAGGGGACAGCAACTAATGAAAAACTGTTTTTT
CDR3aa: CASSQEGTATNEKLFF

j_gene: TRBJ1-2
abundance: -
v_gene: TRBV7-2
d_gene: -
CDR3nt: TGTGCCAGCAGCTTACTGGGCGTGGATGGCTACACCTTC
CDR3aa: CASSLLGVDGYTF

j_gene: TRBJ2-2
abundance: -
v_gene: TRBV15
d_gene: -
CDR3nt: TGTGCCACCAGCAGAGATGAGGTGAACACCGGGGAGCTGTTTTTT
CDR3aa: CATSRDEVNTGELFF

j_gene: TRBJ2-1
abundance: -
v_gene: TRBV21-1
d_gene: -
CDR3nt: TGTGCCAGCAGCTCCCGGGACAGGATCGATGAGCAGTTCTTC
CDR3aa: CASSSRDRIDEQFF

j_gene: TRBJ2-1
abundance: -
v_gene: TRBV18
d_gene: TRBD2
CDR3nt: TGTGCCAGCTCACCTGTGGCGGGGGGGCCAAGCAATGAGCAGTTCTTC
CDR3aa: CASSPVAGGPSNEQFF

j_gene: TRBJ2-2
abundance: -
v_gene: TRBV7-9
d_gene: -
CDR3nt: TGTGCCAGCAGCTTAAACGGGTACACCGGGGAGCTGTTTTTT
CDR3aa: CASSLNGYTGELFF

j_gene: TRBJ2-5
abundance: once
v_gene: TRBV19
d_gene: -
CDR3nt: TGTGCCAGTAGTATTGGGCAGGTGGGTCAAGAGACCCAGTACTTC
CDR3aa: CASSIGQVGQETQYF

j_gene: TRBJ1-1
abundance: -
v_gene: TRBV12-3/TRBV12-4
d_gene: TRBD1
CDR3nt: TGTGCCAGCAGTACGGAGGGGGCGACTGAAGCTTTCTTT
CDR3aa: CASSTEGATEAFF

j_gene: TRBJ1-2
abundance: -
v_gene: TRBV19
d_gene: TRBD1
CDR3nt: TGTGCCAGTAGTATGACAGGGGTCTATGGCTACACCTTC
CDR3aa: CASSMTGVYGYTF

j_gene: TRBJ1-2
abundance: few
v_gene: TRBV6-4
d_gene: -
CDR3nt: TGTGCCAGCAGTGACTCGTTTACGGGGGGCGGCTACACCTTC
CDR3aa: CASSDSFTGGGYTF

j_gene: TRBJ2-2
abundance: few
v_gene: TRBV7-2
d_gene: -
CDR3nt: TGTGCCAGCAGCTTCGAGCACACCGGGGAGCTGTTTTTT
CDR3aa: CASSFEHTGELFF

j_gene: TRBJ1-2
abundance: once
v_gene: TRBV14
d_gene: -
CDR3nt: TGTGCCAGCAGCCTCTCAACGACAGGACTTTATGGCTACACCTTC
CDR3aa: CASSLSTTGLYGYTF

j_gene: TRBJ2-7
abundance: -
v_gene: TRBV5-4
d_gene: TRBD2
CDR3nt: TGTGCCAGCAGCTTGGACGCGGGGGGGCTCTACGAGCAGTACTTC
CDR3aa: CASSLDAGGLYEQYF

j_gene: TRBJ1-1
abundance: -
v_gene: TRBV6-5
d_gene: -
CDR3nt: TGTGCCAGCAGGAGTTTGACAGGGAACACTGAAGCTTTCTTT
CDR3aa: CASRSLTGNTEAFF

j_gene: TRBJ2-7
abundance: -
v_gene: TRBV2
d_gene: -
CDR3nt: TGTGCCAGCAGTGAGGGCCCAATCGCGCAGTACTTC
CDR3aa: CASSEGPIAQYF

j_gene: TRBJ2-5
abundance: -
v_gene: TRBV5-1
d_gene: TRBD2
CDR3nt: TGCGCCAGCAGCTTGACGGGACTAGCGGGGCAAGAGACCCAGTACTTC
CDR3aa: CASSLTGLAGQETQYF